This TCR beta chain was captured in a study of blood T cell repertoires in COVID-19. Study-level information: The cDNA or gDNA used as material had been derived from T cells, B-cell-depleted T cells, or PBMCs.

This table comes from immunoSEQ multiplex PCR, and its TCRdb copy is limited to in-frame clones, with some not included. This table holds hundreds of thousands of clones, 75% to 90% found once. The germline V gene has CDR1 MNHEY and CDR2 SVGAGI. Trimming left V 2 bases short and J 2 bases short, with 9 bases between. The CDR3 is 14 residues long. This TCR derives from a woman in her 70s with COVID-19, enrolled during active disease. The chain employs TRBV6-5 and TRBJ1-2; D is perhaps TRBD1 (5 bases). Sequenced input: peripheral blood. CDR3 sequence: CASSYGRQNYGYTF. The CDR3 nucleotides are TGTGCCAGCAGTTACGGTAGACAGAACTATGGCTACACCTTC.